The clone carrying this T cell receptor (beta chain) was detected ten times or more. As yet, its antigen is unknown. During its preparation, the TCRbeta library received unique molecular identifiers. TCRdb analysed the PCR reads with MiXCR anew, one entry per CDR3 protein. The data hold approximately 350,000 distinct CDR3 sequences, with 15% to 20% observed a single time. The entry originates in a study of T-cell reconstitution after alpha-beta-depleted transplantation in children. General study results and limits: Most T-cell counts and diversity one year after the transplant came from T cells that were newly produced. Expanded clones from the graft, numbering several hundred, reportedly supplied alpha-beta T cells about two months after transplant.

The V gene's germline CDR1 is WSHSY and CDR2 SAAADI. This CDR3 contains 15 residues. Trimming pared 0 bases from V and 6 bases from J, leaving 14 bases between. The genes are TRBV10-2 and TRBJ1-1, with D uncertain. This clonotype was sampled from a male patient aged 2-15 years who had a stem cell transplant for acute lymphoblastic leukemia, so the T cells may come from the graft donor. The sample was PBMCs, mostly from graft donor cells, taken 360 days after TCRalphabeta/CD19-depleted stem cell transplant. In DNA, the CDR3 is TGCGCCAGCAGTGAGTCGGGCACCGCCGGGGCTGAAGCTTTCTTT. The encoded protein is CASSESGTAGAEAFF.